This passage covers 32 T cell receptor delta chains from one sample sequenced in a study of γδ T cells in repeated Plasmodium falciparum infection. TCRdb re-called the multiplex PCR reads via CATT. Among over 45,000 delta-chain clones listed, roughly 1.6% were seen once. Flow sorting of PBMC yielded separate Vgamma9/Vdelta2+ and Vdelta2-negative gammadelta T cell populations for bulk repertoire analysis. Sequencing input: gamma-delta T cells from blood. The origin of the receptors is a pool of human donors (malaria-infected and uninfected, not separated).

This clone turned up a few times. Since a far larger clone is one base different, this is likely a read error. This specimen includes other DNA sequences encoding the same CDR3. V gene TRDV1 combines with J gene TRDJ1, with 9 positions matching TRDD3. CDR3 length equals 17 residues. Germline V CDR1 and CDR2: TSWWSYY, QGS. CDR3 sequence (DNA): TGTGCCCTTGGGGAACGTTCCTCAAGGGGATACGCGGTTAAACTCATCTTT. Its translation is CALGERSSRGYAVKLIF.

This clone appeared many times. The gene calls are TRDV1 and TRDJ1; unclear D gene. This CDR3 region has 19 residues. CDR1 is TSWWSYY and CDR2 is QGS in the germline V gene. Trimming removed 1 base from V and 0 bases from J, with 21 bases in between. CDR3 coding DNA: TGTGCTCTTGGGGAACCTGAACGGGGTATACCCTTGTACACCGATAAACTCATCTTT. Its translation: CALGEPERGIPLYTDKLIF.

A word on this clone: TCRdb lists the protein of a much larger clone for this DNA, which differs at residue 15, so this is likely a read error; the protein given here is translated from the DNA itself. The DNA for the CDR3 is TGTGCTCTTGGGGAACCCCTCGTCTTAGGGGAACTCAACACCGGTAAACTCATCTTT. Amino acid sequence: CALGEPLVLGELNTGKLIF. V usage is TRDV1 and J usage is TRDJ1; D perhaps matches TRDD3 (5 bases). TCRdb lists no J gene, so it was determined here by aligning the DNA to germline. CDR1 and CDR2 (germline): TSWWSYY, QGS. The CDR3 sequence is 19 residues long.

In regard to this clone: The protein held in TCRdb is that of a much larger clone and does not match this DNA's translation at residue 14, likely because of a read error; the protein shown is translated from the DNA. The CDR3 region has the DNA TGTGCTCTCCGGTGGGTGTCCACGAAAAAGTACACCGATAGACTCATCTTT. Residues: CALRWVSTKKYTDRLIF. This chain connects TRDV1 to TRDJ1; D is unclear. The length of the CDR3 is 17 residues. From germline, CDR1 is TSWWSYY and CDR2 QGS.

This clone appeared many times. The sample holds other DNA sequences that translate to the same CDR3. The CDR3 DNA sequence: TGTGCTCTTGGGGTCCTGCTTCCGGGGGATAAGAGTGACACCGATAAACTCATCTTT. Its protein is CALGVLLPGDKSDTDKLIF. V is TRDV1 and J is TRDJ1; 8 bases align to TRDD3. Here the J gene came from matching the DNA to germline, since TCRdb omits it. CDR1 is TSWWSYY and CDR2 is QGS in the germline V gene. The CDR3 contains 19 residues. Losses at the gene ends were 4 bases for V and 0 bases for J; bases not matched to a gene: 16.

Concerning this clone itself: A far larger clone is one base from this, pointing to a likely read error. Distinct nucleotide sequences in the sample also encode this CDR3. V is TRDV1 and J is TRDJ1; 7 nucleotides line up with TRDD3. The J gene was not available in TCRdb and was assigned here by matching the DNA to germline segments. The J segment lost 2 bases and the V segment lost 3 bases, leaving 18 bases of the junction unmatched. The CDR3 totals 19 residues. Looked up from germline, CDR1 is TSWWSYY and CDR2 is QGS. CDR3 sequence (DNA): TGTGCTCTTGGGGACTCCCATCGAAGTGGATACGTATATACCGATAAACTCATCTTT. Translated, it gives CALGDSHRSGYVYTDKLIF.

In this sample, this clone is medium-sized. Other DNA sequences in this specimen translate into the identical CDR3. The chain joins TRDV1 to TRDJ1; D not certain. The ends were cut back, 4 bases at V and 2 bases at J, with 5 bases in the middle. Looked up from germline, CDR1 is TSWWSYY and CDR2 is QGS. This CDR3 is built from 12 residues. CDR3 residues: CALGGWTDKLIF. CDR3 bases: TGTGCTCTTGGGGGGTGGACCGATAAACTCATCTTT.

Points on this clone: TCRdb has a much larger clone's protein, which differs at residue 18 from the translation of this DNA, likely because of a read error; what is shown is the protein translated from the DNA. The rearrangement uses TRDV3 and TRDJ1, with TRDD2 identical over 9 bases. TCRdb supplies no J gene; here it was assigned by aligning the nucleotide sequence to germline. Germline-derived CDR1 and CDR2 are TVYSNPD and GDNSRS (reference sequence). This CDR3 is built from 21 residues. In DNA form, the CDR3 reads TGTGCCTTTATAGGAGAGGCCTTCCTACTGAACGGGGGGCCTTACACCGATAGACTCATCTTT. This translates into CAFIGEAFLLNGGPYTDRLIF.

Regarding this clone: TCRdb lists the protein of a much larger clone for this DNA, which differs at residue 16, so this is likely a read error; the protein given here is translated from the DNA itself. This sequence joins TRDV1 and TRDJ1, with D perhaps TRDD3 (7 bases). The J gene is absent in TCRdb and was assigned here via DNA matching to germline. Per germline, CDR1 TSWWSYY and CDR2 QGS. The length of the CDR3 is 25 residues. Trimming stripped 0 bases from V and 0 bases from J, with 38 bases between. The CDR3 region has the DNA TGTGCTCTTGGGGAACTCTATCCTACGTTTTACCCCCCGGGGGATGCTCCAAAATACACCGATAAACTCATCTTT. Amino acids: CALGELYPTFYPPGDAPKYTDKLIF.

This clone was picked up a small number of times. A far larger clone is off by one base, so a read error is likely. This sample includes further DNA sequences coding for the same CDR3. The chain carries TRDV1 and TRDJ3; D gene ambiguous. V gave up 3 bases and J gave up 0 bases, with 9 bases separating them. The CDR3 has 17 amino acids. CDR1 and CDR2 (germline): TSWWSYY, QGS. CDR3 coding DNA: TGTGCTCTTGGGGAGAACCTCCTCTCCTGGGACACCCGACAGATGTTTTTC. This translates into CALGENLLSWDTRQMFF.

This clone has only a few counts. This could be a read error, since a much larger clone is one nucleotide away. The genes are TRDV1 and TRDJ1; no clear D. CDR1 is TSWWSYY and CDR2 is QGS in the germline V gene. The CDR3 is 16 residues long. CDR3 sequence (DNA): TGTGCCCTTGGTCTCGCCTTTCCGGGTTCGGATCCCAAACTCATCTTT. Translated: CALGLAFPGSDPKLIF.

This clone was observed a handful of times. It differs at one base from a far larger clone, so likely a read error. At the DNA level, this CDR3 is encoded by other sequences in the same sample as well. Here the V gene is TRDV1, but the J gene went uncalled; the DNA was not compared with TRDD3, the D call given in the table. Germline CDR1 reads TSWWSYY; CDR2 reads QGS. The CDR3 sequence is 16 residues long. The CDR3 region is CALGPRTLGDTDKLIF. CDR3 sequence (DNA): TGTGCTCTTGGCCCGAGGACGTTGGGGGATACAGATAAGCTCATCTTT.

In this sample, this clone turned up many times. The protein TCRdb lists belongs to a much larger clone and differs from this DNA's translation at residue 10, which points to a read error; the protein shown is made from the DNA. V gene TRDV2 combines with J gene TRDJ1, with a weak D call TRDD3 (5 bases). Germline V gene lookup returns CDR1 GEAIGNYY and CDR2 EKD. This CDR3 spans 17 amino acids. V gave up 0 bases and J gave up 0 bases, with 16 bases separating them. CDR3 nucleotide sequence: TGTGCCTGTGACACCCTAGCCCGGGGGGGTAACACCGATAAACTCATCTTT. It specifies CACDTLARGGNTDKLIF.

Comment on this clone: TCRdb assigns this DNA the protein of a much larger clone, which departs from its translation at residue 18; this likely reflects a read error, and the protein shown comes from translating the DNA. No J gene was assigned, while the V gene was called as TRDV1; TRDD3, the table's D call, lacks a check against the DNA. The CDR3 is made up of 19 amino acids. Germline CDR1 TSWWSYY, CDR2 QGS. The CDR3 is CALGDNKFRCSPYTDKLTF. Here the CDR3 DNA reads TGTGCTCTTGGGGACAATAAATTTCGCTGTTCCCCGTACACCGATAAACTCACCTTT.

This clone showed up just a few times. TCRdb pairs this DNA with a much larger clone's protein that differs at residue 4, likely a read error; the protein shown was translated from the DNA. V usage is TRDV2 and J usage is TRDJ1; TRDD3 matches 7 bases. TCRdb offers no J gene call, so here the DNA was matched to germline to obtain one. Germline CDR1 is GEAIGNYY and CDR2 is EKD. V gave up 5 bases and J gave up 0 bases; unmatched junction bases: 14. The CDR3 has 17 residues. CDR3 sequence reads: CACGTLGGRVYTDKLIF. CDR3 coding DNA: TGTGCCTGTGGCACTCTGGGGGGACGGGTGTACACCGATAAACTCATCTTT.

The genes are TRDV1 and TRDJ1; 7 bases are shared with TRDD3. The V segment lost 4 bases and the J segment 4 bases; nucleotides outside the gene matches: 27. The length of the CDR3 is 21 residues. In germline, CDR1 is TSWWSYY, CDR2 QGS. In nucleotides, the CDR3 is TGTGCTCTTGGGGGACTAGAATTCGTGCCTTGGGCTCGTACTGGGGACGATAAACTCATCTTT. This codes for CALGGLEFVPWARTGDDKLIF.

Regarding this clone: This sequence is one base from a far larger clone and is likely a read error. Other nucleotide sequences from this sample produce the same CDR3. V gene TRDV1 combines with J gene TRDJ2; D is possibly TRDD3 (6 bases). The J gene, missing from TCRdb, was assigned here through DNA to germline matching. CDR3 size: 25 residues. The V gene's germline CDR1 is TSWWSYY and CDR2 QGS. Trimming left V 1 base short and J 0 bases short, with 36 bases between. CDR3: CALGEPDRGDAFKHSASTLTAQLFF. The CDR3 coding sequence is TGTGCTCTTGGGGAACCGGACCGGGGGGACGCCTTCAAACACTCAGCCTCCACTTTGACAGCACAACTCTTCTTT.

This clone was recorded many times. The amino acid sequence in TCRdb belongs to a much larger clone and departs from this DNA's translation at residue 9, likely a sequencing read error; the sequence shown is translated from the DNA. CDR3 nucleotides: TGTGCTCTTGGGGAACCCCATGGGGGCGGTAAACTCATCTTT. This sequence encodes CALGEPHGGGKLIF. The V call is TRDV1, the J call TRDJ1, with D possibly being TRDD3 (6 bases). Germline values: CDR1 TSWWSYY, CDR2 QGS. The CDR3 spans 14 residues. V was trimmed by 1 base and J by 7 bases, leaving 13 bases between them.

This clone was observed at least ten times. A far larger clone is one base from this, pointing to a likely read error. The gene calls are TRDV1 and TRDJ1; TRDD3 matches 10 bases. Germline V gives CDR1 TSWWSYY, CDR2 QGS. CDR3 length equals 17 residues. The CDR3, as DNA: TGTGCTCTTGCGACTCTCCTACGGGGGATACGATCCGATAAACTCACCTTT. Translating it yields CALATLLRGIRSDKLTF.

This clone came up a few times. TCRdb records a much larger clone's protein for this DNA, with a difference at residue 9 that likely arises from a read error; the protein given is the translation of the DNA. The sample contains more than one DNA sequence encoding this CDR3. The CDR3 protein is CACDTVGGSTDKLIF. DNA of the CDR3: TGTGCCTGTGACACCGTAGGGGGATCCACCGATAAACTCATCTTT. This chain connects TRDV2 to TRDJ1; 7 bases agree with TRDD3. From germline, CDR1 is GEAIGNYY and CDR2 EKD. The CDR3 contains 15 residues. Unmatched junction bases numbered 4, after V lost 0 bases and J lost 1 base.

Note on this clone: A read error likely explains why the TCRdb protein, taken from a much larger clone, differs from this DNA's translation at residue 13; the protein shown is translated from the DNA. The V call is TRDV2, the J call TRDJ1, with 10 nucleotides matching TRDD3. Here the J gene came from matching the DNA to germline, since TCRdb omits it. CDR1 GEAIGNYY and CDR2 EKD come from the germline V gene. The CDR3 consists of 16 residues. DNA for the CDR3: TGTGCCTGTAATTTACTGGGGGATGCGTACACCGATAGACTCATCTTT. It yields the protein CACNLLGDAYTDRLIF.

This clone was counted ten times or more. The rearrangement links TRDV2 to TRDJ3, with a weak D call TRDD3 (5 bases). Germline matching of the DNA provided the J gene here, since TCRdb leaves it blank. V was trimmed by 0 bases and J by 1 base, leaving 21 bases between them. The length of the CDR3 is 21 residues. Looked up from germline, CDR1 is GEAIGNYY and CDR2 is EKD. CDR3 region: CACDTTDGLGSRSWDTRQMFF. Here the CDR3 DNA reads TGTGCCTGTGACACCACGGACGGGTTGGGGTCTAGATCCTGGGACACCCGACAGATGTTTTTC.

This clone has just a few counts. The protein held in TCRdb is that of a much larger clone and does not match this DNA's translation at residue 16, likely because of a read error; the protein shown is translated from the DNA. CDR3 nucleotide sequence: TGTGCTCTTGGGGATCCGTGGTCGGGTACTGGGGGATACGGCGTAGAACTCATCTTT. Amino acid sequence: CALGDPWSGTGGYGVELIF. The chain couples TRDV1 to TRDJ1; 13 bases map to TRDD3. The CDR3 has 19 residues. In germline, CDR1 is TSWWSYY, CDR2 QGS. J gave up 9 bases and V 3 bases, and 19 bases lay outside the gene matches.

Comment on this clone: It is likely a read error: a sequence one base away is far more abundant. Other DNA sequences within the sample encode an identical CDR3. DNA for the CDR3: TGTGCTCTTGGGTCACAGGGCGGTCCTACGGCTCTGGGGATCCCCCCTAAACTCATCTTT. Its protein is CALGSQGGPTALGIPPKLIF. The chain couples TRDV1 to TRDJ1; the D gene could be TRDD2 or TRDD3 (6 bases each). This CDR3 is 20 amino acids long. Per the germline V gene, CDR1 is TSWWSYY and CDR2 is QGS. Between the trimmed V and J ends, which lost 5 bases and 7 bases, there was a span of 35 bases.

This clone was detected only a few times. This chain uses TRDV1 with TRDJ1; D unclear. TCRdb lists no J gene, so it was determined here by aligning the DNA to germline. The CDR3 is made up of 15 amino acids. Germline CDR1 TSWWSYY, CDR2 QGS. Between the trimmed V and J ends, which lost 0 bases and 7 bases, there was a span of 15 bases. CDR3 sequence (DNA): TGTGCTCTTGGGGAACTTCCCCGACCATTTCTTAAACTCATCTTT. Translating gives CALGELPRPFLKLIF.

This clone was detected only a few times. The protein TCRdb lists belongs to a much larger clone and differs from this DNA's translation at residue 10, which points to a read error; the protein shown is made from the DNA. The chain joins TRDV1 to TRDJ1, with D maybe TRDD3 (6 bases). The J gene is not listed in TCRdb, so it was assigned here from a DNA match to germline. Germline V CDR1 and CDR2: TSWWSYY, QGS. Trimming removed 2 bases at V and 9 bases at J, with 31 bases between. The CDR3 consists of 19 residues. The chain's CDR3 is CALGEFSKRLRTGFKELIF. The CDR3 nucleotides read TGTGCTCTTGGGGAATTCTCTAAAAGACTCCGTACTGGGTTTAAGGAACTCATCTTT.

In the case of this clone: This sequence is one base from a far larger clone and is likely a read error. Different DNA sequences within this sample yield the same CDR3. V gene TRDV1 combines with J gene TRDJ1; TRDD2 might be the D (5 bases). CDR1 and CDR2 (germline): TSWWSYY, QGS. Trimming took 0 bases from V and 5 from J, leaving 19 bases between them. The CDR3 has 17 amino acids. The CDR3 nucleotides are TGTGCTCTTGGGGAACTGGGTCCTAAGGGCTTAGGAGATAAACTCATCTTT. Translation gives CALGELGPKGLGDKLIF.

Regarding this clone: The protein recorded in TCRdb matches a much larger clone and deviates from this DNA's translation at residue 18, suggesting a read error; the protein here is obtained by translating the DNA. The chain couples TRDV1 to TRDJ1; 12 positions agree with TRDD3. The J gene, left out of TCRdb, was set here by checking the DNA against germline. The V and J ends lost 1 base and 0 bases, in that order; junction bases with no gene match: 24. The CDR3 is 24 amino acids. The germline CDR1 and CDR2 sequences are TSWWSYY and QGS. This chain's CDR3 is CALGEPTFFCPNWGIPCHTDKLIF. CDR3 nucleotides: TGTGCTCTTGGGGAACCCACCTTTTTCTGTCCTAACTGGGGGATACCCTGCCACACCGATAAACTCATCTTT.

This clone has ten or more counts. A much larger clone sits a single nucleotide away, making a read error possible. Other DNA variants within this sample encode the same CDR3. The chain recombines TRDV1 with TRDJ1, with 7 bases matching TRDD3. The CDR3 is made up of 17 amino acids. The J segment lost 5 bases and the V segment lost 2 bases, leaving 14 bases of the junction unmatched. In germline, CDR1 is TSWWSYY, CDR2 QGS. The CDR3 DNA reads as TGTGCTCTTGGGGAATACAGCCTGGGATACTACAGGGATAAACTCATCTTT. This sequence encodes CALGEYSLGYYRDKLIF.

This clone was picked up a small number of times. TCRdb attributes to this sequence the protein of a much larger clone, which differs from the DNA translation at residue 5; a read error is likely, and the protein displayed is translated from the DNA. The chain employs TRDV3 and TRDJ1; maybe TRDD2 (9 bases). Germline V gives CDR1 TVYSNPD, CDR2 GDNSRS (reference sequence). Trimming took 0 bases from V and 1 from J, leaving 33 bases between them. This CDR3 contains 21 residues. In nucleotides, the CDR3 is TGTGCCTTTAGTGTGCCTTCCTACTTGCTGGGGGACCCTCCTATCACCGATAAACTCATCTTT. This gives the protein CAFSVPSYLLGDPPITDKLIF. Based on the CDR3 plus reference TRDV3 and TRDJ1, the full variable domain is CDKVTQSSPDQTVASGSEVVLLCTYDTVYSNPDLFWYRIRPDYSFQFVFYGDNSRSEGADFTQGRFSVKHILTQKAFHLVISPVRTEDSATYYCAFSVPSYLLGDPPITDKLIFGKGTRVTVEP.

This clone appeared a few times. This may arise from a read error, as a much more abundant clone is one base away. CDR3 sequence reads: CALWPPNGGTPVVGNHKLIF. In nucleotides, the CDR3 is TGTGCTCTTTGGCCCCCGAATGGTGGCACCCCGGTTGTGGGGAATCATAAACTCATCTTT. The chain couples TRDV1 to TRDJ1; the D gene is possibly TRDD3 (5 bases). Here the J gene came from matching the DNA to germline, since TCRdb omits it. Per the germline V gene, CDR1 is TSWWSYY and CDR2 is QGS. The CDR3 runs to 20 residues. The ends were cut back, 8 bases at V and 6 bases at J, with 37 bases in the middle.

There are a few counts of this clone. TCRdb shows a much larger clone's protein in place of this DNA's translation, and the two differ at residue 8, likely through a read error; the protein shown is translated from the DNA. The V and J genes are TRDV1 and TRDJ1; D is unresolved. Matching the DNA to germline supplied the J gene, which TCRdb does not give. Trimming removed 1 base from V and 9 bases from J, with 9 bases in between. Germline CDR1 is TSWWSYY and CDR2 is QGS. CDR3 size: 12 residues. The CDR3 here is CALGEPRSELIF. In DNA form, the CDR3 reads TGTGCTCTTGGGGAACCCCGAAGCGAACTCATCTTT.